One and the same sample provided the 30 T cell receptor beta chains below, sequenced in a study of CD8 T cells in ankylosing spondylitis (dated by TCRdb to the late 2010s). Receptor amplification or capture employed 5' RACE. Sequencing used an Illumina HiSeq 2500. In TCRdb, the public reads were trimmed at Q25 with fastp and aligned with MiXCR, with productive beta chains retained. Identical CDR3 proteins give one entry, which carries the most common genes and DNA. The sample yields hundreds of thousands of distinct CDR3 sequences; over 9.5% were counted once. The biggest ten clones account for about 19% of the sample. Sequencing was performed on blood, either unsorted or a sorted T cell fraction (not recorded which). The receptors shown here come from a male donor with ankylosing spondylitis or in good health (not recorded which).

This clonotype was detected many times. The V and J genes are TRBV5-1 and TRBJ1-1; 7 positions agree with TRBD1. The CDR3 totals 15 residues. V gave up 4 bases and J gave up 5 bases; unmatched junction bases: 11. CDR1 SGHRS and CDR2 YFSETQ come from the germline V gene. The CDR3 DNA reads as TGCGCCAGCAGCCCCGACAGGACGACAGGGACTGAAGCTTTCTTT. Residues: CASSPDRTTGTEAFF.

The genes are TRBV12-3 or TRBV12-4 and TRBJ2-7; D call uncertain. CDR3 length: 14 residues. Deletions cut 3 bases from V and 2 bases from J, with 11 bases between. CDR3 amino acids: CASSFNQGPYEQYF. Written as DNA, the CDR3 is TGTGCCAGCAGTTTCAACCAAGGCCCCTACGAGCAGTACTTC.

There are many counts of this clonotype. V usage is TRBV11-2 and J usage is TRBJ2-5, with a tentative D call TRBD2 (6 bases). Trimming left V 4 bases short and J 3 bases short, with 15 bases between. In germline, CDR1 is SGHAT, CDR2 FQNNGV. The CDR3 extends over 15 amino acids. The CDR3 coding sequence is TGTGCCAGCAGCTCCCAATCGGGGGTGGAAGAGACCCAGTACTTC. This translates into CASSSQSGVEETQYF.

This clonotype was detected a few times. The J gene is TRBJ1-1, the V gene TRBV5-1; 8 positions match TRBD1. CDR1 is SGHRS and CDR2 is YFSETQ in the germline V gene. CDR3 size: 14 residues. J lost 2 bases, V lost 5 bases, and 5 bases had no gene match. The DNA for the CDR3 is TGCGCCAGCAGGACAGGGGACCTCAACACTGAAGCTTTCTTT. Encoded protein: CASRTGDLNTEAFF.

The rearrangement links TRBV12-3 or TRBV12-4 to TRBJ1-6; D uncertain. The germline V and J ends were trimmed by 4 bases and 7 bases, with 8 bases remaining between them. The CDR3 sequence is 13 residues long. The CDR3 sequence: CASSSLRNSPLHF. CDR3 sequence (DNA): TGTGCCAGCAGTTCCCTCAGAAATTCACCCCTCCACTTT.

V is TRBV28 and J is TRBJ2-3; no firm D call. Germline V gives CDR1 MDHEN, CDR2 SYDVKM. The V end was cut by 4 bases, the J end by 0 bases, with 11 bases between. The CDR3 runs to 15 residues. DNA for the CDR3: TGTGCCAGCAGTTCCCCGTGGGTGAGCACAGATACGCAGTATTTT. It translates to CASSSPWVSTDTQYF. Supplemented by reference TRBV28 and TRBJ2-3, the full variable domain reads DVKVTQSSRYLVKRTGEKVFLECVQDMDHENMFWYRQDPGLGLRLIYFSYDVKMKEKGDIPEGYSVSREKKERFSLILESASTNQTSMYLCASSSPWVSTDTQYFGPGTRLTVL.

This clonotype was picked up many times. This chain joins TRBV20-1 and TRBJ2-1, with 9 nucleotides matching TRBD1. This CDR3 is 16 amino acids long. V lost 0 bases, J lost 6 bases, and 9 bases stayed unmatched. Germline CDR1 and CDR2: DFQATT and SNEGSKA (reference sequence). CDR3 loop: CSARDLRGQGVNEQFF. The CDR3 DNA reads as TGCAGTGCTAGAGATCTCAGGGGACAGGGTGTCAATGAGCAGTTCTTC.

The chain couples TRBV7-3 to TRBJ1-1, with D perhaps matching TRBD1 (5 bases). The germline V gene encodes CDR1 SGHTA and CDR2 FQGTGA. Trimming removed 5 bases from V and 9 bases from J, with 19 bases in between. This CDR3 spans 14 amino acids. As DNA, the CDR3 is TGTGCCAGCAGCCCCCCCCTGGGGCAGAAAAAAGCTTTCTTT. The encoded protein is CASSPPLGQKKAFF.

This clonotype was detected a few times. The DNA for the CDR3 is TGTGCCAGCAATGCGGGCGGGAACAACTACAATGAGCAGTTCTTC. Translation: CASNAGGNNYNEQFF. The chain combines TRBV18 with TRBJ2-1, with D possibly being TRBD2 (6 bases). Trimming took 8 bases from V and 3 from J, leaving 17 bases between them. The CDR3 length is 15 residues. The germline V gene has CDR1 KGHSH and CDR2 LQKENI.

This clonotype was observed at least ten times. This sequence joins TRBV3-1 and TRBJ2-1; 9 nucleotides line up with TRBD2. This CDR3 is 21 amino acids long. V dropped 1 base and J dropped 0; count of bases not matched to a gene: 16. Germline V gene data show CDR1 as LGHDT and CDR2 as YNNKEL (reference sequence). CDR3 in DNA: TGTGCCAGCAGCCAAGTAGGCTGGGGTAGCGGGGGCCCGAGCTCCTACAATGAGCAGTTCTTC. Its translation is CASSQVGWGSGGPSSYNEQFF.

This clonotype was seen a few times. The chain links TRBV5-1 to TRBJ1-4; no reliable D call. CDR3 size: 13 residues. The V end lost 6 bases, the J end lost 4 bases, and 10 bases lay between the germline ends. In germline, CDR1 is SGHRS, CDR2 YFSETQ. The CDR3 DNA reads TGCGCCAGCACCCCAACGGGTAATGAAAAACTGTTTTTT. This codes for CASTPTGNEKLFF. The entire variable domain, with the rest obtained from reference TRBV5-1 and TRBJ1-4, is as follows: KAGVTQTPRYLIKTRGQQVTLSCSPISGHRSVSWYQQTPGQGLQFLFEYFSETQRNKGNFPGRFSGRQFSNSRSEMNVSTLELGDSALYLCASTPTGNEKLFFGSGTQLSVL.

As for this clonotype: Just one base apart from a much larger clone, this may be a read error. The J gene is TRBJ1-1, the V gene TRBV7-9; no reliable D call. Germline CDR1 and CDR2: SEHNR and FQNEAQ (reference sequence). The CDR3 spans 14 residues. The CDR3 here is CASSFDGPNTEASF. As DNA, the CDR3 is TGTGCCAGCAGCTTCGACGGACCTAACACTGAAGCTTCCTTT.

V is TRBV12-3 or TRBV12-4 and J is TRBJ1-2; no clear D. The CDR3 sequence is 13 residues long. Between the trimmed V and J ends, which lost 5 bases and 8 bases, there was a span of 15 bases. CDR3 DNA: TGTGCCAGCAGTCGGTCGGAACTCGGGGGCTACACCTTC. Translating it yields CASSRSELGGYTF.

This clonotype was observed at least ten times. As DNA, the CDR3 is TGCGCCAGCAGGGTAGCGAATGAGCAGTTCTTC. This translates into CASRVANEQFF. This chain connects TRBV5-1 to TRBJ2-1; maybe TRBD2 (5 bases). The V and J ends lost 5 bases and 7 bases respectively, with 7 bases between them. CDR1 is SGHRS, CDR2 YFSETQ, per germline. The CDR3 loop spans 11 amino acids.

This clonotype has more than one count but fewer than ten. This rearrangement joins TRBV9 to TRBJ2-5, with TRBD2 as a possible D gene (6 bases). There are 14 residues in the CDR3. The germline V gene has CDR1 SGDLS and CDR2 YYNGEE. V lost 3 bases and J lost 5, with 14 bases in between. CDR3 sequence (DNA): TGTGCCAGCAGCGAGGGACGACGGGGGGAGACCCAGTACTTC. This codes for CASSEGRRGETQYF.

This chain uses TRBV20-1 with TRBJ2-1; 10 positions agree with TRBD2. The V gene end was trimmed by 5 bases and the J gene end by 0 bases; junction bases not matched to a gene: 7. The V gene's germline CDR1 is DFQATT and CDR2 SNEGSKA (reference sequence). The CDR3 totals 16 residues. This CDR3 reads CSAWLAGGNSYNEQFF. The CDR3 DNA follows: TGCAGTGCTTGGTTAGCGGGGGGTAACTCCTACAATGAGCAGTTCTTC.

This clonotype appeared many times. The chain couples TRBV7-2 to TRBJ1-2; possible D gene TRBD1, 6 bases. CDR1 and CDR2 (germline): SGHTA, FQGNSA. Trimming removed 1 base from V and 3 bases from J, with 12 bases in between. The CDR3 is 15 amino acids. The CDR3 spells CASSLGGGQYYGYTF. The CDR3 DNA reads TGTGCCAGCAGCTTAGGCGGGGGACAATACTATGGCTACACCTTC.

The rearrangement uses TRBV12-3 or TRBV12-4 and TRBJ2-5, with no clear D. Trimming shortened V by 3 bases and J by 7 bases, and 6 bases separated the two germline ends. The CDR3 length is 11 residues. The CDR3 sequence is CASSFTATQYF. The CDR3 DNA sequence: TGTGCCAGCAGTTTTACGGCGACCCAGTACTTC.

This clonotype was detected ten times or more. This sequence joins TRBV12-3 or TRBV12-4 and TRBJ2-4, with D perhaps given as TRBD1 or TRBD2 (6 bases each). The length of the CDR3 is 13 residues. Trimming pared 7 bases from V and 4 bases from J, leaving 11 bases between. CDR3 region: CASMSGAKNIQYF. The DNA of the CDR3 is TGTGCCAGCATGTCGGGGGCAAAAAACATTCAGTACTTC.

This clonotype was seen repeatedly, ten times or more. This chain joins TRBV5-1 and TRBJ2-2; D might be TRBD2 (5 bases). V lost 3 bases to trimming and J lost 5 bases, with 11 bases between them. The CDR3 is 14 amino acids. The germline V gene has CDR1 SGHRS and CDR2 YFSETQ. The CDR3 DNA reads TGCGCCAGCAGCTCCCCTACGGGGACCGGGGAGCTGTTTTTT. Translated: CASSSPTGTGELFF.

This chain connects TRBV7-2 to TRBJ1-1, with TRBD1 identical over 10 bases. Per the germline V gene, CDR1 is SGHTA and CDR2 is FQGNSA. The trim removed 4 bases at V and 5 bases at J, leaving 7 bases unmatched. The CDR3 totals 15 residues. The CDR3 is CASSSWTGGGTEAFF. In nucleotides, the CDR3 is TGTGCCAGCAGCTCTTGGACAGGGGGGGGAACTGAAGCTTTCTTT.

This clonotype appeared many times. V usage is TRBV20-1 and J usage is TRBJ2-7, with 8 bases fitting TRBD2. Germline V gene sequence: CDR1 DFQATT, CDR2 SNEGSKA (reference sequence). The CDR3 has 11 amino acids. Unmatched junction bases numbered 7, after V lost 3 bases and J lost 12 bases. This chain's CDR3 is CSASKVAGTYF. DNA for the CDR3: TGCAGTGCTAGTAAGGTAGCGGGGACGTACTTC.

This clonotype was detected ten times or more. V and J are TRBV7-3 and TRBJ2-1; D is perhaps TRBD1 (7 bases). This CDR3 region has 12 residues. The ends were cut back, 5 bases at V and 9 bases at J, with 11 bases in the middle. Germline-derived CDR1 and CDR2 are SGHTA and FQGTGA. Written as DNA, the CDR3 is TGTGCCAGCAGCGTCCAGGGGGGTGAGCAGTTCTTC. Translating gives CASSVQGGEQFF.

This clonotype was seen repeatedly, ten times or more. This chain connects TRBV4-2 to TRBJ2-1; 8 nucleotides match TRBD2. The trim removed 4 bases at V and 0 bases at J, leaving 8 bases unmatched. Germline CDR1 is LGHNA and CDR2 is YNFKEQ. The CDR3 has 17 residues. The CDR3 bases are TGTGCCAGCAGCCCAGCCCCGGGGGGGAGCTCCTACAATGAGCAGTTCTTC. Residues: CASSPAPGGSSYNEQFF.

In this sample, this clonotype turned up many times. The chain joins TRBV20-1 to TRBJ2-3; D unresolved. This CDR3 spans 12 amino acids. Germline V gene lookup returns CDR1 DFQATT and CDR2 SNEGSKA (reference sequence). Trimming stripped 5 bases from V and 1 base from J, with 7 bases between. Here the CDR3 DNA reads TGCAGTGCTCCCGATCGCACAGATACGCAGTATTTT. This translates into CSAPDRTDTQYF.

This clonotype was seen only a few times. J is TRBJ2-7 and V is TRBV6-5; 9 nucleotides align to TRBD2. V lost 2 bases to trimming and J lost 3 bases; unmatched junction nucleotides: 5. The CDR3 totals 15 residues. Looked up from germline, CDR1 is MNHEY and CDR2 is SVGAGI. The CDR3 nucleotides read TGTGCCAGCAGTTACGTGGGCGGGGGGGACTACGAGCAGTACTTC. The encoded protein is CASSYVGGGDYEQYF.

This clonotype was detected many times. The chain is built from TRBV5-1 and TRBJ2-1; 8 bases are shared with TRBD2. CDR3 size: 14 residues. Per the germline V gene, CDR1 is SGHRS and CDR2 is YFSETQ. V was pared by 3 bases and J by 6 bases, with 5 bases of the junction left unmatched. CDR3 residues: CASSSGGAGNEQFF. CDR3 DNA: TGCGCCAGCAGCTCCGGGGGGGCTGGCAATGAGCAGTTCTTC.

This clonotype was detected many times. The chain joins TRBV5-6 to TRBJ2-1; D perhaps matches TRBD2 (6 bases). V shed 3 bases and J shed 9 bases, with 16 bases lying between them. CDR1 is SGHDT and CDR2 is YYEEEE in the germline V gene. The CDR3 loop spans 14 amino acids. The CDR3 DNA is TGTGCCAGCAGCTCGTCTGGGGGGAGCGGTGAGCAGTTCTTC. Translated, it gives CASSSSGGSGEQFF.

This clonotype was counted ten times or more. The J gene is TRBJ2-3, the V gene TRBV20-1; 10 positions agree with TRBD2. Germline assignment: CDR1 DFQATT and CDR2 SNEGSKA (reference sequence). CDR3 length: 15 amino acids. With 5 bases clipped from V and 2 bases from J, the junction kept 7 bases outside the gene matches. The CDR3 sequence: CSAGISGGFTDTQYF. In DNA, the CDR3 is TGCAGTGCTGGTATTAGCGGGGGGTTCACAGATACGCAGTATTTT.

This chain joins TRBV19 and TRBJ2-5; the match to TRBD2 covers 8 bases. Trimming at V came to 5 bases and at J to 5 bases, leaving 7 bases not matched to a gene. CDR1 and CDR2 from the germline V gene are LNHDA and SQIVND (reference sequence). The CDR3 totals 14 residues. The CDR3 nucleotides read TGTGCCAGTAGTCTCCTGGCGGGGGGTGAGACCCAGTACTTC. Amino acids: CASSLLAGGETQYF.